Below, one T cell receptor beta chain is given with its context. The data stem from a study of blood T cell repertoires in COVID-19. About the research overall: Italy, Spain and the United States were the sources of the convalescent and acute COVID-19 samples. T cells, B-cell-depleted T cells, or PBMCs provided the cDNA or gDNA that served as material.

With 2 bases clipped from V and 8 bases from J, the junction kept 5 bases outside the gene matches. The V gene's germline CDR1 is MNHEY and CDR2 SMNVEV (reference sequence). This CDR3 has 13 residues. In the authors' methods: Estimates of nucleated cell counts were drawn from the amplification of reference gene primers. TCRdb's table, derived via immunoSEQ multiplex PCR, lists solely in-frame clones and lacks some. That table supplies the V and J calls and clone size; D and trimming were determined from the DNA. The repertoire consists of tens of thousands of clones, with around 86% occurring once and the leading ten covering around 7.4%.

The genes are TRBV27 and TRBJ1-2; 7 nucleotides line up with TRBD1. The sequence was obtained from a man between 60 and 75 years old with active COVID-19. Specimen: peripheral blood. CDR3 region: CASSLRTGGGYTF. CDR3 nucleotides: TGTGCCAGCAGTTTACGGACAGGAGGAGGCTACACCTTC.